This T cell receptor beta chain appears in the sequencing data of a study of vaccination effects on CD4 cells after COVID-19. Whole-study findings and limits: Marked clonal contraction was seen late after vaccination (in both infection- and vaccine-induced clones).

In the case of this clone: Its antigen is unidentified.

Germline-derived CDR1 and CDR2 are MNHEY and SMNVEV (reference sequence). This CDR3 contains 16 residues. Trimming left V 6 bases short and J 2 bases short, with 17 bases between. A roughly ten-day culture period preceded the isolation of CD4+ T cells. Cultures had half their medium replaced with IL-2 medium on days 3 and 7. Libraries were prepared by immunoSEQ multiplex PCR; TCRdb keeps only in-frame clonotypes and omits some of them. The sample carries about 74,000 clones, roughly 80% recorded once. The specimen was CD4+ T cells from PBMCs cultured without peptide, collected before COVID-19 vaccination. This receptor was obtained from a human donor who received a COVID-19 vaccine. This chain uses TRBV27 with TRBJ1-5; weak D call: TRBD1 (5 bases). The CDR3 spells CASSPGDFHRNQPQHF. CDR3 nucleotides: TGTGCCAGCAGCCCGGGGGACTTCCACCGCAATCAGCCCCAGCATTTT.